This TCR beta chain was captured by sequencing in a study of shared clonotypes between healthy human individuals. The table lists this clone with a count of one. Selected positively for CCR7 and CD45RO-negative, naive CD8 cells excluded terminally differentiated effector memory CD45RA+ cells. TCRdb's table, derived via immunoSEQ multiplex PCR, lists solely in-frame clones and lacks some. The table includes roughly 890,000 clones, approximately 92% detected once. The germline V gene encodes CDR1 SGHNT and CDR2 YYREEE (reference sequence). CDR3 length equals 14 residues. V lost 4 bases, J lost 3 bases, and 7 bases stayed unmatched.

The rearrangement joins TRBV5-4 to TRBJ2-7; TRBD2 agrees at 7 bases. The source is a man aged 25 to 45 in good health. The sequencing input was naive CD8+ T cells sorted from blood. The CDR3 sequence: CASSIGAGDYEQYF. CDR3 nucleotides: TGTGCCAGCAGCATAGGGGCGGGAGACTACGAGCAGTACTTC. The full variable domain, in which reference TRBV5-4 and TRBJ2-7 provide the parts outside the CDR3, is ETGVTQSPTHLIKTRGQQVTLRCSSQSGHNTVSWYQQALGQGPQFIFQYYREEENGRGNFPPRFSGLQFPNYSSELNVNALELDDSALYLCASSIGAGDYEQYFGPGTRLTVT.